The 29 T cell receptor beta chains below come from one sample, sequenced in a study of blood T cell repertoires in COVID-19. Repertoires were generated with immunoSEQ multiplex PCR, while TCRdb's copy carries only in-frame clones and drops some. The sample carries some 91,000 clones, roughly 72% recorded once. Specimen: peripheral blood. The receptors derive from a man aged 70-80 years with acute or convalescent COVID-19.

The V and J genes are TRBV28 and TRBJ1-1; TRBD1 matches at 11 bases. The germline CDR1 and CDR2 sequences are MDHEN and SYDVKM. The CDR3 consists of 15 residues. J gave up 11 bases and V 5 bases, and 13 bases lay outside the gene matches. This chain's CDR3 is CASSPQHPGQGAAFF. CDR3 sequence (DNA): TGTGCCAGCAGTCCCCAACATCCTGGACAGGGGGCGGCTTTCTTT.

V and J are TRBV28 and TRBJ1-5; D perhaps matches TRBD1 (6 bases). The V and J ends lost 4 bases and 7 bases respectively, with 14 bases between them. The CDR3 is 14 residues long. Germline CDR1 reads MDHEN; CDR2 reads SYDVKM. The CDR3 coding sequence is TGTGCCAGCAGTTCCCCAGGGGACGGACAGCCCCAGCATTTT. This translates into CASSSPGDGQPQHF. Full variable domain (outside the CDR3, taken from reference TRBV28 and TRBJ1-5): DVKVTQSSRYLVKRTGEKVFLECVQDMDHENMFWYRQDPGLGLRLIYFSYDVKMKEKGDIPEGYSVSREKKERFSLILESASTNQTSMYLCASSSPGDGQPQHFGDGTRLSIL.

The chain has TRBV3-1 (or the pseudogene TRBV3-2) and TRBJ1-2; D is ambiguous. The germline CDR1 and CDR2 sequences are LGHDT and YNNKEL (reference sequence). This CDR3 has 12 amino acids. The V gene lost 5 bases and the J gene lost 2 bases, with 6 bases spanning the gap. The CDR3 region has the DNA TGTGCCAGCAGCGCCCGGAACTATGGCTACACCTTC. The encoded protein is CASSARNYGYTF.

This clone came up a few times. The junction departs from the called germline gene at one end, perhaps through a read error. V usage is TRBV7-3 and J usage is TRBJ2-3, with 9 positions matching TRBD2. Per germline, CDR1 SGHTA and CDR2 FQGTGA. There are 15 residues in the CDR3. CDR3 loop: CASSPLGTSKDTQYF. As DNA, the CDR3 is TGTGCCAGCAGCCCCTTGGGGACTAGCAAAGATACGCAGTATTTT.

In its sample, this clone was seen once. The gene calls are TRBV30 and TRBJ1-2; TRBD1 might be the D (5 bases). Trimming left V 5 bases short and J 2 bases short, with 15 bases between. Germline V gene sequence: CDR1 GTSNPN, CDR2 SVGIG (reference sequence). This CDR3 spans 14 amino acids. The CDR3 region is CAWSNVGGNYGYTF. Here the CDR3 DNA reads TGTGCCTGGTCTAACGTGGGGGGAAACTATGGCTACACCTTC.

This clone was found a few times. The rearrangement joins TRBV7-6 to TRBJ2-3; TRBD1 aligns across 8 bases. The CDR3 spans 14 residues. The V gene's germline CDR1 is SGHVS and CDR2 FNYEAQ. The trim removed 5 bases at V and 4 bases at J, leaving 5 bases unmatched. The CDR3 DNA follows: TGTGCCAGCAGCCTGACAGGGGAATCAGATACGCAGTATTTT. It yields the protein CASSLTGESDTQYF.

The rearrangement uses TRBV6-5 and TRBJ1-5; 8 bases are shared with TRBD1. The CDR3 contains 15 residues. In germline, CDR1 is MNHEY, CDR2 SVGAGI. V lost 6 bases and J lost 5; bases outside the gene matches: 9. CDR3 sequence reads: CASSSGQGLDQPQHF. CDR3 nucleotide sequence: TGTGCCAGCAGCTCCGGACAGGGTTTGGATCAGCCCCAGCATTTT.

This clone was observed a single time. The chain is built from TRBV5-1 and TRBJ2-7; 9 positions agree with TRBD1. With 1 base clipped from V and 0 bases from J, the junction kept 5 bases outside the gene matches. Looked up from germline, CDR1 is SGHRS and CDR2 is YFSETQ. There are 16 residues in the CDR3. The CDR3 DNA is TGCGCCAGCAGCTTGAACACGGGACAGGGCTCCTACGAGCAGTACTTC. Protein sequence: CASSLNTGQGSYEQYF.

CDR3 residues: CASSPDSGPYNEQFF. CDR3 coding DNA: TGTGCCAGCAGCCCGGACAGTGGACCCTACAATGAGCAGTTCTTC. The gene calls are TRBV5-4 and TRBJ2-1, with D perhaps matching TRBD1 (6 bases). The V end lost 4 bases, the J end lost 2 bases, and 13 bases lay between the germline ends. The CDR3 has 15 residues. CDR1 is SGHNT and CDR2 is YYREEE in the germline V gene (reference sequence).

This chain uses TRBV7-6 with TRBJ2-7; TRBD2 agrees at 8 bases. Germline V gives CDR1 SGHVS, CDR2 FNYEAQ. Germline trimming cut 1 base from V and 2 bases from J; bases unmatched to any gene: 7. The CDR3 contains 16 residues. CDR3: CASSLGASGSTYEQYF. Written as DNA, the CDR3 is TGTGCCAGCAGCTTAGGGGCGAGCGGGAGTACCTACGAGCAGTACTTC. The whole variable domain, remainder taken from reference TRBV7-6 and TRBJ2-7, is GAGVSQSPRYKVTKRGQDVALRCDPISGHVSLYWYRQALGQGPEFLTYFNYEAQQDKSGLPNDRFSAERPEGSISTLTIQRTEQRDSAMYRCASSLGASGSTYEQYFGPGTRLTVT.

The chain joins TRBV28 to TRBJ2-1; 7 nucleotides match TRBD2. The CDR3 spans 17 residues. The germline V gene encodes CDR1 MDHEN and CDR2 SYDVKM. Trimming at V came to 8 bases and at J to 0 bases, leaving 13 bases not matched to a gene. Here the CDR3 reads CASFASAGVFSYNEQFF. CDR3 sequence (DNA): TGTGCCAGCTTCGCTAGCGCGGGAGTGTTCTCCTACAATGAGCAGTTCTTC.

The chain recombines TRBV7-3 with TRBJ2-3, with a tentative D call TRBD2 (5 bases). The CDR3 totals 14 residues. Per germline, CDR1 SGHTA and CDR2 FQGTGA. The germline V and J ends were trimmed by 6 bases and 6 bases, with 16 bases remaining between them. This CDR3 is CASSLGTRADTQYF. The CDR3 coding sequence is TGTGCCAGCAGTTTAGGAACTAGGGCGGATACGCAGTATTTT.

The chain employs TRBV6-5 and TRBJ2-5; 9 bases map to TRBD2. Germline V gene lookup returns CDR1 MNHEY and CDR2 SVGAGI. CDR3 size: 14 residues. V lost 4 bases, J lost 4 bases, and 4 bases stayed unmatched. The CDR3 reads CASSLAGVRETQYF. As DNA, the CDR3 is TGTGCCAGCAGTTTAGCGGGAGTGAGAGAGACCCAGTACTTC.

V and J are TRBV2 and TRBJ1-1; D might be TRBD1 (5 bases). Germline CDR1 is SNHLY and CDR2 is FYNNEI. Trimming took off 3 bases at V and 6 bases at J, with 14 bases between the two ends. The CDR3 is 14 residues long. The CDR3 region is CASSDGGRVAEAFF. CDR3 DNA: TGTGCCAGCAGTGACGGGGGGAGGGTGGCTGAAGCTTTCTTT.

V gene TRBV28 combines with J gene TRBJ2-1, with 8 bases aligning to TRBD2. Germline CDR1 is MDHEN and CDR2 is SYDVKM. The CDR3 has 14 amino acids. V was clipped by 6 bases and J by 0 bases; unmatched bases: 1. The CDR3 DNA is TGTGCCAGCAGCAGCGGGAGCTCCTACAATGAGCAGTTCTTC. It is translated as CASSSGSSYNEQFF.

The chain has TRBV5-4 and TRBJ2-1; 12 nucleotides align to TRBD2. The CDR3 runs 15 residues. Germline trimming cut 2 bases from V and 9 bases from J; bases unmatched to any gene: 6. The V gene's germline CDR1 is SGHNT and CDR2 YYREEE (reference sequence). CDR3 in DNA: TGTGCCAGCAGCTTTTTCGGACTAGCGGGAAGTGAGCAGTTCTTC. It codes for CASSFFGLAGSEQFF.

This chain joins TRBV7-2 and TRBJ1-1; TRBD1 aligns across 9 bases. Germline trimming cut 0 bases from V and 1 base from J; bases unmatched to any gene: 0. The germline gives CDR1 SGHTA, CDR2 FQGNSA. The CDR3 length is 15 residues. The CDR3 is CASSLAGQGNTEAFF. The DNA for the CDR3 is TGTGCCAGCAGCTTAGCGGGACAGGGGAACACTGAAGCTTTCTTT.

The chain is built from TRBV10-3 and TRBJ2-5, with 9 positions matching TRBD1. V was clipped by 3 bases and J by 1 base; unmatched bases: 6. CDR1 is ENHRY, CDR2 SYGVKD, per germline. The CDR3 is made up of 16 amino acids. Here the CDR3 DNA reads TGTGCCATCAGTGAACCCGGGACAGGGTTCCAAGAGACCCAGTACTTC. Its translation: CAISEPGTGFQETQYF.

A few counts support this clone. The rearrangement joins TRBV10-2 to TRBJ1-1; D perhaps matches TRBD1 (6 bases). Trimming left V 6 bases short and J 0 bases short, with 11 bases between. Germline V lookup: CDR1 WSHSY, CDR2 SAAADI. The CDR3 contains 14 residues. CDR3 nucleotides: TGCGCCAGCAGGGGTAACAGGGTGAACACTGAAGCTTTCTTT. It encodes CASRGNRVNTEAFF.

This clone was counted a single time. V is TRBV19 and J is TRBJ2-7, with unresolved D. The CDR3 length is 14 residues. V lost 3 bases to trimming and J lost 3 bases, with 12 bases between them. The germline V gene encodes CDR1 LNHDA and CDR2 SQIVND (reference sequence). The CDR3 DNA follows: TGTGCCAGTAGTATCAGTGGGCTTAGCTACGAGCAGTACTTC. Its translation is CASSISGLSYEQYF.

The rearrangement links TRBV7-2 to TRBJ2-3; D might be TRBD2 (6 bases). The CDR3 extends over 14 amino acids. V gave up 0 bases and J gave up 6 bases, with 10 bases separating them. Germline V gene sequence: CDR1 SGHTA, CDR2 FQGNSA. DNA for the CDR3: TGTGCCAGCAGCTTAGCAGGGGCGGGGGATACGCAGTATTTT. Residues: CASSLAGAGDTQYF.

V and J are TRBV19 and TRBJ2-3, with D possibly TRBD2 on 5 matching bases. V dropped 5 bases and J dropped 2 bases, with 14 bases sitting between them. The CDR3 is 15 residues long. Germline V gene sequence: CDR1 LNHDA, CDR2 SQIVND (reference sequence). The CDR3 region has the DNA TGTGCCAGTAGTTTCCGCGGGTTAAACACAGATACGCAGTATTTT. Its translation is CASSFRGLNTDTQYF.

V is TRBV18 and J is TRBJ2-5; TRBD1 is a possible D gene (5 bases). CDR1 is KGHSH and CDR2 is LQKENI in the germline V gene. V was shortened by 4 bases and J by 4 bases, with 13 bases between the two germline ends. The CDR3 is 14 amino acids. The chain's CDR3 is CASSLGQFPETQYF. The CDR3 nucleotides are TGTGCCAGCTCACTCGGACAATTTCCAGAGACCCAGTACTTC.

This chain uses TRBV29-1 with TRBJ1-1; maybe TRBD1 (6 bases). There are 14 residues in the CDR3. V lost 4 bases, J lost 2 bases, and 14 bases lay in between. Germline assignment: CDR1 SQVTM and CDR2 ANQGSEA. The DNA of the CDR3 is TGCAGCGTTGCCGGGACACGACTTAACACTGAAGCTTTCTTT. Its protein is CSVAGTRLNTEAFF.

This clone came up a few times. V is TRBV7-3 and J is TRBJ1-3, with a weak D call TRBD1 (5 bases). Germline V gives CDR1 SGHTA, CDR2 FQGTGA. The CDR3 runs to 14 residues. V was clipped by 10 bases and J by 0 bases, with 13 bases between them. The CDR3 is CATGDVFSGNTIYF. The CDR3 DNA reads TGTGCCACGGGGGACGTCTTCTCTGGAAACACCATATATTTT.

The table lists this clone with a count of one. This chain connects TRBV6-1 to TRBJ2-7; TRBD2 agrees at 14 bases. CDR1 MNHNS and CDR2 SASEGT come from the germline V gene. After removal of 5 bases from V and 6 bases from J, the junction contained 6 bases not matched to a gene. The CDR3 loop spans 15 amino acids. CDR3 region: CASSQGTSGRPEQYF. The DNA for the CDR3 is TGTGCCAGCAGTCAGGGGACTAGCGGGAGACCCGAGCAGTACTTC.

The chain combines TRBV24-1 with TRBJ2-1; TRBD1 matches at 9 bases. The germline V gene has CDR1 KGHDR and CDR2 SFDVKD. With 1 base clipped from V and 7 bases from J, the junction kept 7 bases outside the gene matches. The CDR3 runs 16 residues. The CDR3 DNA follows: TGTGCCACCAGTGATTTCGGGACAGGGTACGGGAATGAGCAGTTCTTC. It specifies CATSDFGTGYGNEQFF.

This clone has only one observation. The rearrangement links TRBV7-9 to TRBJ2-5, with 9 bases aligning to TRBD2. The CDR3 loop spans 16 amino acids. V shed 5 bases, J shed 3 bases, and the junction held 10 bases outside the gene matches. The V gene's germline CDR1 is SEHNR and CDR2 FQNEAQ (reference sequence). CDR3 sequence: CASSPLGAGGKETQYF. The CDR3 nucleotides are TGTGCCAGCAGCCCCCTCGGTGCGGGAGGGAAAGAGACCCAGTACTTC.

This clone was picked up a small number of times. The V and J genes are TRBV28 and TRBJ1-5; no clear D gene. The germline V gene encodes CDR1 MDHEN and CDR2 SYDVKM. V shed 5 bases and J shed 5 bases, with 13 bases lying between them. The CDR3 sequence is 14 residues long. Written as DNA, the CDR3 is TGTGCCAGCAGTCCCACCAGTGGTGATCAGCCCCAGCATTTT. Translating it yields CASSPTSGDQPQHF.